This TCR beta chain was observed in a study of T-cell memory formation after mild COVID-19. Germline assignment: CDR1 SGHRS and CDR2 YFSETQ. Between the trimmed V and J ends, which lost 3 bases and 0 bases, there was a span of 21 bases. CDR3 length: 18 residues. 5'RACE, which relied on constant-segment primers, yielded TCR alpha and TCR beta cDNA libraries carrying sample barcodes and UMIs. TCRdb re-derived calls from the 5' RACE reads in MiXCR, one entry per CDR3 protein. This repertoire shows roughly 200,000 distinct CDR3 sequences, 15% to 20% found once; its top ten account for just over 2%. The TCR comes from an adult woman who had mild COVID-19 (a few samples of this study predate the infection). Cell type and time point are not known. The sample was PBMCs or a T cell subset sorted from them (not recorded which). J is TRBJ1-1 and V is TRBV5-1; a possible D gene is TRBD1 (5 bases). The CDR3 loop is CASSWGRDPNPMNTEAFF. CDR3 bases: TGCGCCAGCAGCTGGGGCAGGGACCCAAACCCCATGAACACTGAAGCTTTCTTT.